The text below deals with one T cell receptor (beta chain). Its antigen is currently unknown. Since the CDR3 does not end with the conserved phenylalanine or tryptophan, this likely comes from a read error. No DNA is shown, since the ends of the CDR3 on it are uncertain; the CDR3 is the one TCRdb lists. This entry comes from a study of regulatory T cells in long-lasting Graves disease. General study points: Persistent Graves' disease cases displayed lower TCR diversity than newly diagnosed ones.

Described time point: newly diagnosed GD, antithyroid drugs for less than 3 months. Making the TCR library involved RNA that had been extracted from PBMCs. The CDR3 spans 12 amino acids, including both terminal residues. CDR1 is SGHAT and CDR2 is FQNNGV in the germline V gene. The authors built TCR beta libraries using iRepertoire HTBI primers and Arm-PCR of CDR3 regions. MiXCR, applied by TCRdb to the multiplex PCR reads, yields one record per CDR3 protein. The data contain 420,000 or so distinct CDR3 sequences, approximately 16% of them singletons. These data also formed part of another study, on T cells in Graves' hyperthyroidism and ophthalmopathy. From that paper: The HTBI set primed first-round TCR CDR3 RT-PCR.

The clonotype originates from a woman in her late teens or twenties with Graves disease. The sample here was peripheral blood mononuclear cells (PBMCs), taken at new diagnosis, from a patient treated with antithyroid drugs. The rearrangement links TRBV11-2 to TRBJ2-7. The CDR3 reads CASSLLAYEEYL.